This record looks at one T cell receptor (beta chain) sequence and its context. Its antigen is not known. The data were obtained in a study of glioma-infiltrating T cells. TCR alpha and beta CDR3 regions were amplified from RNA using iRepertoire nested multiplex PCR. TCRdb recomputed calls from the multiplex PCR reads with MiXCR, one row per CDR3 protein. The sample holds about 190,000 distinct CDR3 sequences, about 31% seen once. Study-wide findings and caveats: Non-neoplastic patients had below-expected tissue-blood divergence, while all gliomas exceeded expectation. Only very few CDR3 sequences appeared in both tissue and blood.

Germline lookup yields CDR1 SGHAT and CDR2 FQNNGV. V lost 0 bases and J lost 5; bases outside the gene matches: 5. This CDR3 spans 15 amino acids. This receptor was taken from a human donor with low-grade glioma or glioblastoma, undergoing nonglioma brain surgery, or in good health (not recorded which). This chain links TRBV11-2 with TRBJ2-7; 9 nucleotides line up with TRBD1. The material sequenced was glioma tissue, nonneoplastic brain tissue, or PBMCs (not recorded which). The CDR3 bases are TGTGCCAGCAGCTTAGATTCGACAGGGGGAGACGAGCAGTACTTC. It translates to CASSLDSTGGDEQYF.